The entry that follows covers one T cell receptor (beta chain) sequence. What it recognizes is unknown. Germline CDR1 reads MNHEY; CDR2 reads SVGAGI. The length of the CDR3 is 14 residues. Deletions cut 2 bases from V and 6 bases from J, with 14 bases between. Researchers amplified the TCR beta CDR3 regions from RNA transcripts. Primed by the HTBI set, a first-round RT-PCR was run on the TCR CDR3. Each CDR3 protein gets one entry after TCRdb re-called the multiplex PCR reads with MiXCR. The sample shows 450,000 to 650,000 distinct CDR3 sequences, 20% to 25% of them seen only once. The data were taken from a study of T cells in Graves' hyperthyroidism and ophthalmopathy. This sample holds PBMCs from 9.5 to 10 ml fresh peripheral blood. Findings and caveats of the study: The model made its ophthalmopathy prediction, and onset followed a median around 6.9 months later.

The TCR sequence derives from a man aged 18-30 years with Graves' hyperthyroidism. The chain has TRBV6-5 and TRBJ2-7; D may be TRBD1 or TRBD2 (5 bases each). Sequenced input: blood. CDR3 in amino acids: CASSYGTEVGEQYF. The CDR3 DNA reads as TGTGCCAGCAGTTACGGGACGGAGGTCGGCGAGCAGTACTTC.